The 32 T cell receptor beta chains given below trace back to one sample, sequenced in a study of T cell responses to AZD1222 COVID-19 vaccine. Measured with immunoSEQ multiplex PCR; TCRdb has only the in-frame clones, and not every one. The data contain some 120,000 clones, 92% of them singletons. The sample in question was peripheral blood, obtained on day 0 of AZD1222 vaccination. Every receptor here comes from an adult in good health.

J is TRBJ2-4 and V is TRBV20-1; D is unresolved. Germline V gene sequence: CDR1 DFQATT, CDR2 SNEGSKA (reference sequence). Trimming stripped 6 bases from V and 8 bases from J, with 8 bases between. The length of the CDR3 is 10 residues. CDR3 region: CSADSYIQYF. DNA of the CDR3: TGCAGTGCCGACTCGTACATTCAGTACTTC.

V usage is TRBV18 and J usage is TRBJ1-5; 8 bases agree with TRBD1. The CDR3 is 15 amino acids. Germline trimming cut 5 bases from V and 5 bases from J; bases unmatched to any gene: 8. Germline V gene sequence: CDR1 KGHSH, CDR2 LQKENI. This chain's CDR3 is CASSSRTGNDQPQHF. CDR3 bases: TGTGCCAGCTCATCAAGGACAGGGAACGATCAGCCCCAGCATTTT.

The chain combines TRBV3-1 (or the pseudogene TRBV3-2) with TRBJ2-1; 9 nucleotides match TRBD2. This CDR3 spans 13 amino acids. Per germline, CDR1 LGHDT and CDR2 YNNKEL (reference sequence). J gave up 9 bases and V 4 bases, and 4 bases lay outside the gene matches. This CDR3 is CASSLAGVVEQFF. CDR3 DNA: TGTGCCAGCAGCCTAGCGGGAGTCGTTGAGCAGTTCTTC.

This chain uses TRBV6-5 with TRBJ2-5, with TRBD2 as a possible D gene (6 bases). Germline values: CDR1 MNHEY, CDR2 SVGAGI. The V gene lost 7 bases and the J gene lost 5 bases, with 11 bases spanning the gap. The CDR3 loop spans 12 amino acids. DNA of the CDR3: TGTGCCAGCATTGGGACTGTGGAGACCCAGTACTTC. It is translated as CASIGTVETQYF.

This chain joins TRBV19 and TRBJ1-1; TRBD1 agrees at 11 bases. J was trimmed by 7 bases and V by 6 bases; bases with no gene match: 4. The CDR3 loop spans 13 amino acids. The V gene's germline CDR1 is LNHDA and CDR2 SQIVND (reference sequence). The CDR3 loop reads CASRGQGAGEAFF. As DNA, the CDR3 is TGTGCCAGTAGAGGACAGGGGGCTGGTGAAGCTTTCTTT.

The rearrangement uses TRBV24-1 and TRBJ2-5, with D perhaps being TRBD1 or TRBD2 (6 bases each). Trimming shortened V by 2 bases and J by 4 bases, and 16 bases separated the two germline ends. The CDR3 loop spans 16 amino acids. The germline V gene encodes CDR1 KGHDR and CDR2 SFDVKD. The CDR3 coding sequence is TGTGCCACCAGTGATTACGGTAGGGGGAGGTCAGAGACCCAGTACTTC. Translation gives CATSDYGRGRSETQYF.

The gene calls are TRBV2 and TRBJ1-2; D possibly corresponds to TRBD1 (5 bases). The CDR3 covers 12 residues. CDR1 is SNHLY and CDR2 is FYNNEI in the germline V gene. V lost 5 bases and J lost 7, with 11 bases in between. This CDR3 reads CASSSGTIGYTF. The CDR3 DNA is TGTGCCAGCAGTTCAGGGACGATTGGCTACACCTTC.

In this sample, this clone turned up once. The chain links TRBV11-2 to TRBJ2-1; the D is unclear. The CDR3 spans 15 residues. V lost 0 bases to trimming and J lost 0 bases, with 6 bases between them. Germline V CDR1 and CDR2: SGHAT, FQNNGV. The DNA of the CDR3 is TGTGCCAGCAGCTTAGAACCATCCTCCTACAATGAGCAGTTCTTC. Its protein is CASSLEPSSYNEQFF. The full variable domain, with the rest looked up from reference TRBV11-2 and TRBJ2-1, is EAGVAQSPRYKIIEKRQSVAFWCNPISGHATLYWYQQILGQGPKLLIQFQNNGVVDDSQLPKDRFSAERLKGVDSTLKIQPAKLEDSAVYLCASSLEPSSYNEQFFGPGTRLTVL.

CDR3 in amino acids: CASSIDRGFGGYTF. CDR3 in DNA: TGTGCCAGTAGTATAGATCGGGGGTTCGGGGGCTACACCTTC. V usage is TRBV19 and J usage is TRBJ1-2; D possibly corresponds to TRBD1 (5 bases). Germline CDR1 LNHDA, CDR2 SQIVND (reference sequence). The CDR3 spans 14 residues. The germline V and J ends were trimmed by 0 bases and 8 bases, with 13 bases remaining between them.

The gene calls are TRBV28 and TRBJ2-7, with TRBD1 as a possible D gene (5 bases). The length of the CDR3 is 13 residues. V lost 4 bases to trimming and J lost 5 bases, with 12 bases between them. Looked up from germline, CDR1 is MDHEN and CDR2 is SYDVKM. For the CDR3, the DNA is TGTGCCAGCAGTTATTCAGGGTTGCACGAGCAGTACTTC. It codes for CASSYSGLHEQYF. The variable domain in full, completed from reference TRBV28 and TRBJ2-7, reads DVKVTQSSRYLVKRTGEKVFLECVQDMDHENMFWYRQDPGLGLRLIYFSYDVKMKEKGDIPEGYSVSREKKERFSLILESASTNQTSMYLCASSYSGLHEQYFGPGTRLTVT.

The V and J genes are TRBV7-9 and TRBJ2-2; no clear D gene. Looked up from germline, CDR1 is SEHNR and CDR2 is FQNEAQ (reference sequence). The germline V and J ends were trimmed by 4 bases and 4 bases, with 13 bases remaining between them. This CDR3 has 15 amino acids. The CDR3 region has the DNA TGTGCCAGCAGCTCTTTAACCCCTGGCACCGGGGAGCTGTTTTTT. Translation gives CASSSLTPGTGELFF.

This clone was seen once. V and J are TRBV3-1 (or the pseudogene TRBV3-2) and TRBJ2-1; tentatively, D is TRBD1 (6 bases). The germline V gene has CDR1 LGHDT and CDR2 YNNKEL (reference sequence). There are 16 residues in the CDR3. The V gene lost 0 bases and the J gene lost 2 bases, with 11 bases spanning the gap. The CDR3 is CASSQDDRFPYNEQFF. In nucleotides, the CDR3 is TGTGCCAGCAGCCAAGATGACAGGTTCCCCTACAATGAGCAGTTCTTC.

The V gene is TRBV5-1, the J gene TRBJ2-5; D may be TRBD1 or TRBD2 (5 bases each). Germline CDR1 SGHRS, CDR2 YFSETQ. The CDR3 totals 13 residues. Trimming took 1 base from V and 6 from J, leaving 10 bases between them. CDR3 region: CASSLIGTQTQYF. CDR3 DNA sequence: TGCGCCAGCAGCTTGATAGGGACGCAGACCCAGTACTTC.

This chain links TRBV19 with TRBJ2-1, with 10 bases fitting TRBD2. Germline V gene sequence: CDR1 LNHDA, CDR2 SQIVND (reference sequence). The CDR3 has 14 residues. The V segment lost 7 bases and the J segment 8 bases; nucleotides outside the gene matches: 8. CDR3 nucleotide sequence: TGTGCCAGTAAGGCTAGCGGGAGATTACATGAGCAGTTCTTC. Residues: CASKASGRLHEQFF.

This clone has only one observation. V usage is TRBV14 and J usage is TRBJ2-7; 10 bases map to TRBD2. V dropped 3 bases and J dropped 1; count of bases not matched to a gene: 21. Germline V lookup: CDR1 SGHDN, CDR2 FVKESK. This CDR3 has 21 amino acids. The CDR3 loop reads CASSHDTTYRDLAGESYEQYF. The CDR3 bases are TGTGCCAGCAGCCATGACACAACCTACCGGGATCTAGCGGGAGAATCCTACGAGCAGTACTTC.

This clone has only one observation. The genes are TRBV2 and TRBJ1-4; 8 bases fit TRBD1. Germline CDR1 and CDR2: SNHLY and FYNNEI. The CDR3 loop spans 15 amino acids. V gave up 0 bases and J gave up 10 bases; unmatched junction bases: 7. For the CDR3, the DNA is TGTGCCAGCAGTGAAGCGGCAGGGGGCGTTGGAAAACTGTTTTTT. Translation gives CASSEAAGGVGKLFF. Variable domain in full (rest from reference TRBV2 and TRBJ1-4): EPEVTQTPSHQVTQMGQEVILRCVPISNHLYFYWYRQILGQKVEFLVSFYNNEISEKSEIFDDQFSVERPDGSNFTLKIRSTKLEDSAMYFCASSEAAGGVGKLFFGSGTQLSVL.

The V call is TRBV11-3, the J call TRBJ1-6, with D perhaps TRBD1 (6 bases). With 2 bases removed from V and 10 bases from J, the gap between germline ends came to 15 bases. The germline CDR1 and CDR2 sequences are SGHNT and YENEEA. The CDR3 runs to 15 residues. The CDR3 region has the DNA TGTGCCAGCAGCTTATCAACAGGGTTACGGTCACCCCTCCACTTT. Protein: CASSLSTGLRSPLHF.

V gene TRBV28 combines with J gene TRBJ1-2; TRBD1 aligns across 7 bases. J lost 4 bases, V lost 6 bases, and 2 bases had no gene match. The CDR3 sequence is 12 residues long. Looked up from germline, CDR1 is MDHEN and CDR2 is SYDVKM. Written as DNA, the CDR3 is TGTGCCAGCAGCCGGACAGGCTATGGCTACACCTTC. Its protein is CASSRTGYGYTF.

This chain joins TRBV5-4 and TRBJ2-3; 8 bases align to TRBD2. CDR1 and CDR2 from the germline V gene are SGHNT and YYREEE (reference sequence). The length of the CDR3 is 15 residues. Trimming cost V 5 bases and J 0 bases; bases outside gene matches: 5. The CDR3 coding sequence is TGTGCCAGCAGGGGGAGCGGGAGAAGCACAGATACGCAGTATTTT. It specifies CASRGSGRSTDTQYF.

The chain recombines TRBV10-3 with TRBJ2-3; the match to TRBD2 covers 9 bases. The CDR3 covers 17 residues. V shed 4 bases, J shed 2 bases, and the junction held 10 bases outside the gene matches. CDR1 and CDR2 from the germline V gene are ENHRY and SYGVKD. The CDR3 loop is CAISAQLAGTSTDTQYF. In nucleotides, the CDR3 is TGTGCCATCAGTGCCCAACTAGCGGGCACTTCCACAGATACGCAGTATTTT.

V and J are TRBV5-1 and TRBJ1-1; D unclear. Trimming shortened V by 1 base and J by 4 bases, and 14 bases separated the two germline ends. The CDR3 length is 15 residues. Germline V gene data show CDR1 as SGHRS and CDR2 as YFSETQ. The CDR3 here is CASSLSPVVFTEAFF. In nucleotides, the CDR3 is TGCGCCAGCAGCTTGAGCCCCGTGGTATTCACTGAAGCTTTCTTT.

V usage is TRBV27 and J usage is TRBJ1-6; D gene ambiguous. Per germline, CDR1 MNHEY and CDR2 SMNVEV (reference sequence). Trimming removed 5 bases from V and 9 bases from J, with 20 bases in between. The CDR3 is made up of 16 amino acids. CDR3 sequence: CASSINPGATSSPLHF. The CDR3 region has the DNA TGTGCCAGCAGTATTAATCCAGGAGCAACTAGTTCACCCCTCCACTTT.

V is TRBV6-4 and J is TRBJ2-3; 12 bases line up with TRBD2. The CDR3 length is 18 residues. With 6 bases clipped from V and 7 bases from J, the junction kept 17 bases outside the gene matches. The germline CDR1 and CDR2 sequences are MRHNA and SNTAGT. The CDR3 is CASRIKNPGLAGRYTQYF. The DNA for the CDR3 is TGTGCCAGCAGGATTAAAAACCCCGGACTAGCGGGAAGGTATACGCAGTATTTT.

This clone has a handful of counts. CDR3: CAISTHSGSLGYEQYF. CDR3 sequence (DNA): TGTGCCATCAGTACCCATAGCGGGAGCCTAGGCTACGAGCAGTACTTC. The chain combines TRBV10-3 with TRBJ2-7; 9 bases are shared with TRBD2. This CDR3 is built from 16 residues. V trimming: 5 bases; J trimming: 3 bases; junction bases outside the gene matches: 11. Per germline, CDR1 ENHRY and CDR2 SYGVKD.

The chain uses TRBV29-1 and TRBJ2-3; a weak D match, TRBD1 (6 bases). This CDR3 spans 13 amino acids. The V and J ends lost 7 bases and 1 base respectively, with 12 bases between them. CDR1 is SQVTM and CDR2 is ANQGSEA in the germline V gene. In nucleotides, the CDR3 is TGCAGCGAGACAGGAATCGGCACAGATACGCAGTATTTT. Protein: CSETGIGTDTQYF.

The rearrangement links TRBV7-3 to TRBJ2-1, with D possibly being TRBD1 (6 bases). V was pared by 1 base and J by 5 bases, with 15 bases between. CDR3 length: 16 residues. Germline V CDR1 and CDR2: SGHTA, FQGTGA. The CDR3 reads CASSLIGGFENNEQFF. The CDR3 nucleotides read TGTGCCAGCAGCTTAATAGGGGGATTCGAGAACAATGAGCAGTTCTTC.

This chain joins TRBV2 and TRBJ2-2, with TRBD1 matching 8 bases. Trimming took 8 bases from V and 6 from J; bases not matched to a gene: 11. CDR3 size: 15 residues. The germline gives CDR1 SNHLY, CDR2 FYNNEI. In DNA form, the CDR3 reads TGTGCCAGCGCTTCCAACAGGGGGTATGCCGGGGAGCTGTTTTTT. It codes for CASASNRGYAGELFF.

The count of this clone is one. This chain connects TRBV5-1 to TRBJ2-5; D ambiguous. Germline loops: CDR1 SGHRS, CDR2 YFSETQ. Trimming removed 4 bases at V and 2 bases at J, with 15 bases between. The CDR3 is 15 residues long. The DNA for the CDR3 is TGCGCCAGCAGCGAACAGAGCGCGATACAAGAGACCCAGTACTTC. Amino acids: CASSEQSAIQETQYF.

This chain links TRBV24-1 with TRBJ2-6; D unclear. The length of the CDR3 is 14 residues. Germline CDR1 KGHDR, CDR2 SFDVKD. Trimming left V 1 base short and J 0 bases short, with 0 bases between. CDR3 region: CATSDFSGANVLTF. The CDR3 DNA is TGTGCCACCAGTGATTTCTCTGGGGCCAACGTCCTGACTTTC.

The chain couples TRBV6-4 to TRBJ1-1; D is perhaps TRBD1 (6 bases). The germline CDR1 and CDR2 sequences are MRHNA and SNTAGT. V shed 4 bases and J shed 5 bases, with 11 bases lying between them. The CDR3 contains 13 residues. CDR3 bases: TGTGCCAGCAGTGTTCAGAGGGGGACTGAAGCTTTCTTT. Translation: CASSVQRGTEAFF.

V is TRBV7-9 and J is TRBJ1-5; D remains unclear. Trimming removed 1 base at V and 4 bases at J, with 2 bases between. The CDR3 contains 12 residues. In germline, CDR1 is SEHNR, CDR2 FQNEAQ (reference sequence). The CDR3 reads CASSLVNQPQHF. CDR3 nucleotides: TGTGCCAGCAGCTTAGTGAATCAGCCCCAGCATTTT.

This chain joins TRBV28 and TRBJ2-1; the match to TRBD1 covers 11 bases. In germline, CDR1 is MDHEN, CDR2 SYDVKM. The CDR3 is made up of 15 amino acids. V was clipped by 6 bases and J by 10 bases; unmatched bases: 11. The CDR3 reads CASSPGGQGGVEQFF. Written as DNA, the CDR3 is TGTGCCAGCAGCCCTGGGGGACAGGGGGGCGTCGAGCAGTTCTTC.